What follows is one T cell receptor beta chain and its context. The antigen is not known. The second PCR ran about 6 to 11 cycles with a sample-barcoded 5' primer and J-beta primers. Via MiXCR, TCRdb re-called the 5' RACE reads, giving one row per CDR3 protein. The profile shows some 1.8 million distinct CDR3 sequences, around 40% of them singletons. The source of the sample is a study of blood T cells in healthy people across ages. Regarding the study as a whole: Diversity estimates from one million T cells were considered underestimates. With donor CMV status unknown, expanded clonotype changes were possibly confounded.

Every donor provided roughly 10 milliliters of peripheral blood. This clonotype was obtained from a human donor in good health. Material: blood.

CDR3 nucleotide sequence: TGTGCCAGCAGCCCCATAAACGGAGATGAGGTAGGCGAGCAGTACTTC. Its protein is CASSPINGDEVGEQYF. This chain joins TRBV16 and TRBJ2-4, with no clear D. The closer fit of TRBJ2-7 to the DNA end suggests the J call may be wrong. CDR3 length equals 16 residues. The V gene's germline CDR1 is KGHSY and CDR2 FQNENV.